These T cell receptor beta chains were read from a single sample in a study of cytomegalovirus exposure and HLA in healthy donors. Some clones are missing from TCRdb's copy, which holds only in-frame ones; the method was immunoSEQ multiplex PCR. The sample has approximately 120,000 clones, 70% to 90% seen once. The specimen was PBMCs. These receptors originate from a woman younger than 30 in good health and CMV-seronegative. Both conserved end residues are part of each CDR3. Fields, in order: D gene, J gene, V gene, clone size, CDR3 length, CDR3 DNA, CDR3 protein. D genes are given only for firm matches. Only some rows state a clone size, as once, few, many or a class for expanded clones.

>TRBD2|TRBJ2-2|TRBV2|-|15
TGTGCCAGCAGAGGACTAGCTCTTCCCACCGGGGAGCTGTTTTTT
CASRGLALPTGELFF
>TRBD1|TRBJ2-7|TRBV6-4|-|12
TGTGCCAGCAGGGACAGGGGCTGCGGGCAGTACTTC
CASRDRGCGQYF
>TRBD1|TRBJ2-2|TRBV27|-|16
TGTGCCAGCAGTTTGGAGGGGACAGGGTGGACCGGGGAGCTGTTTTTT
CASSLEGTGWTGELFF
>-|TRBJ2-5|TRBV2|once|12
TGTGCCAGCAGTGACAGGGGTGAGACCCAGTACTTC
CASSDRGETQYF
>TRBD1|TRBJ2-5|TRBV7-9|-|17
TGTGCCAGCAGCCCGAGCCCGACGGACAGGGGGCGAGAGACCCAGTACTTC
CASSPSPTDRGRETQYF
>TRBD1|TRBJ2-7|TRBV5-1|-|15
TGCGCCAGCAGCGCCTGGACAGGGAAGGCCTACGAGCAGTACTTC
CASSAWTGKAYEQYF
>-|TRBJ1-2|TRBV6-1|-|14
TGTGCCAGCAGGGGCTTGGGACTAAGCTATGGCTACACCTTC
CASRGLGLSYGYTF
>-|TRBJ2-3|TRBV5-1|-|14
TGCGCCAGGATAGACAGGCGGGGCACAGATACGCAGTATTTT
CARIDRRGTDTQYF
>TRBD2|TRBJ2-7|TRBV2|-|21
TGTGCCACATCTCCCGGGACAGCGACTAGCGGGAGAGAGATGGAAGCCTACGAGCAGTACTTC
CATSPGTATSGREMEAYEQYF
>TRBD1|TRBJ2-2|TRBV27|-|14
TGTGCCAGCAGTTCTGGGACAGGGGCCGGGGAGCTGTTTTTT
CASSSGTGAGELFF
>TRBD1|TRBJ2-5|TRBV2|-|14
TGTGCCAGCAGTAGAGACAGGGGAAAAGAGACCCAGTACTTC
CASSRDRGKETQYF
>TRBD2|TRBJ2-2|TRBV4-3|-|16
TGCGCCAGCAGCCAAGGACTAGCGGGAGCAGCCGGGGAGCTGTTTTTT
CASSQGLAGAAGELFF
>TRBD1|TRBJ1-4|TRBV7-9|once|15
TGTGCCAGCAGATCCACGGGACAGGGAGACGAAAAACTGTTTTTT
CASRSTGQGDEKLFF
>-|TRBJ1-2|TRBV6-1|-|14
TGTGCCAGCAGTACTCAAGGGAGGCACTATGGCTACACCTTC
CASSTQGRHYGYTF
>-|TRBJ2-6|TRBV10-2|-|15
TGCGCCAGCAGCAATCCAGGGACTGGGGCCAACGTCCTGACTTTC
CASSNPGTGANVLTF
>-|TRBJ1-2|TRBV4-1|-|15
TGCGCCAGCAGCCAAGAACAGGGAATTAACTATGGCTACACCTTC
CASSQEQGINYGYTF
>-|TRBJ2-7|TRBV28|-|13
TGTGCCAGCAGTTTGCCAAGAACCGGCGAGCAGTACTTC
CASSLPRTGEQYF
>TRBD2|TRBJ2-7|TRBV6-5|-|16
TGTGCCAGCAGTTATTTATCGAGCGGGAGTGCCTACGAGCAGTACTTC
CASSYLSSGSAYEQYF
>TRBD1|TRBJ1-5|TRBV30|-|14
TGTGCCTGGAGTCACGGACAGGGAGGTCGGCCCCAGCATTTT
CAWSHGQGGRPQHF
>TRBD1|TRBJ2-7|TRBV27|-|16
TGTGCCAGCAGTTGGATTGCGGGACAGGGGCCGGGCGAGCAGTACTTC
CASSWIAGQGPGEQYF
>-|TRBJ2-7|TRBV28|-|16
TGTGCCAGCACCCCACTGGCCGGGACTCTACGCTACGAGCAGTACTTC
CASTPLAGTLRYEQYF
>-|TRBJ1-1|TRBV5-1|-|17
TGCGCCAGCAGCTTGGCCGACACAGGGAGGGGAAACACTGAAGCTTTCTTT
CASSLADTGRGNTEAFF
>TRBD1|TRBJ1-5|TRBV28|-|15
TGTGCCAGCAGTTTGGGGACAGGGTGGAATCAGCCCCAGCATTTT
CASSLGTGWNQPQHF
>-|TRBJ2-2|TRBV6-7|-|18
TGTGCCAGCAGTTGCACCCCCTTTTCATGTAGTAACACCGGGGAGCTGTTTTTT
CASSCTPFSCSNTGELFF
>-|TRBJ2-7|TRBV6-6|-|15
TGTGCCAGCAGTTACTCGAGGCAGGGCGGGATCGAGCAGTACTTC
CASSYSRQGGIEQYF
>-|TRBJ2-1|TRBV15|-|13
TGTGCCACCCGAGCGGGACAGGACAATGAGCAGTTCTTC
CATRAGQDNEQFF
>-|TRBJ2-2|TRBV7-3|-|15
TGTGCCAGCAGCTTGCAGGGGTCGAACACCGGGGAGCTGTTTTTT
CASSLQGSNTGELFF
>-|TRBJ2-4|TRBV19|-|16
TGTGCCAGTTGGTGGGGGGGCTCAGCAGCCAAAAACATTCAGTACTTC
CASWWGGSAAKNIQYF
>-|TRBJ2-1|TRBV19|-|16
TGTGCCAGTAGTATAGATCTCAGCGCCTCCTACAATGAGCAGTTCTTC
CASSIDLSASYNEQFF
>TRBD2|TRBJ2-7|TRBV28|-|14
TGTGCCAGCAACCTGGTATCCGGGAGGAACGAGCAGTACTTC
CASNLVSGRNEQYF
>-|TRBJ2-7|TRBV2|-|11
TGTGCCAGCGCAGGTTCCTACGAGCAGTACTTC
CASAGSYEQYF